One sample yielded the 21 T cell receptor beta chains listed below, sequenced in a study of T cell repertoires in cytomegalovirus infection. Their cognate antigens are unknown. TCRdb re-derived calls from the reads in MiXCR, one entry per CDR3 protein. The sample has some 940,000 distinct CDR3 sequences; about 33% are singletons. This material consisted of cultured CD8+ T cells from PBMCs, taken from culture after CMV antigen stimulation. The receptors originated from a human donor in good health (CMV status not recorded). Some clones in this sample may be carry-over from other donors' samples.

This chain links TRBV27 with TRBJ2-3; 10 bases are a match to TRBD1. From germline, CDR1 is MNHEY and CDR2 SMNVEV (reference sequence). This CDR3 is built from 16 residues. The junction had 11 bases not matched to a gene; V was cut back by 6 bases and J by 5 bases. Written as DNA, the CDR3 is TGTGCCAGCAGCCACAGTCGACAGGGGGCGGTAGATACGCAGTATTTT. It codes for CASSHSRQGAVDTQYF.

This clonotype was recorded many times. This chain connects TRBV6-1 to TRBJ2-7, with 8 positions matching TRBD1. CDR1 is MNHNS, CDR2 SASEGT, per germline. With V trimmed by 7 bases and J by 4 bases, 12 bases remained unmatched. The CDR3 runs 15 residues. The CDR3 bases are TGTGCCAGCAAGACCGGACAGGGAAGGAGTTACGAGCAGTACTTC. Amino acids: CASKTGQGRSYEQYF.

This chain links TRBV19 with TRBJ2-2; the D gene is possibly TRBD2 (5 bases). The length of the CDR3 is 14 residues. CDR1 and CDR2 (germline): LNHDA, SQIVND (reference sequence). V dropped 5 bases and J dropped 5 bases, with 12 bases sitting between them. This chain's CDR3 is CASSQQEDTGELFF. CDR3 in DNA: TGTGCCAGTAGTCAGCAGGAGGATACCGGGGAGCTGTTTTTT.

Regarding this clonotype: The junction departs from germline at one end; a sequencing error may be responsible. The J gene is TRBJ1-1, the V gene TRBV19; tentatively, D is TRBD1 (5 bases). CDR3 length: 16 amino acids. CDR1 and CDR2 (germline): LNHDA, SQIVND (reference sequence). The CDR3 DNA reads TGTGTCAGTAGTATATTCGATGGGGGAACGAACACTGAAGCTTTCTTT. Its protein product is CVSSIFDGGTNTEAFF.

The rearrangement links TRBV7-9 to TRBJ1-3; D unclear. CDR3 size: 12 residues. Trimming took 6 bases from V and 2 from J, leaving 5 bases between them. CDR1 is SEHNR, CDR2 FQNEAQ, per germline (reference sequence). In DNA form, the CDR3 reads TGTGCCAGCAGATTTACTGGAAACACCATATATTTT. It encodes CASRFTGNTIYF.

The rearrangement links TRBV12-3 or TRBV12-4 to TRBJ2-2, with 8 bases aligning to TRBD2. The CDR3 sequence is 13 residues long. The ends lost 7 bases at V and 5 bases at J; junction bases unmatched: 3. CDR3 sequence (DNA): TGTGCCAGCACCTCGGGGGGGACCGGGGAGCTGTTTTTT. Translating it yields CASTSGGTGELFF.

Notes on this clonotype: A single base separates this from a much larger clone, so it may be a read error. This chain links TRBV7-2 with TRBJ2-7; D not certain. The germline V gene encodes CDR1 SGHTA and CDR2 FQGNSA. The CDR3 loop spans 15 amino acids. The CDR3 nucleotides are TGTGTCAGCAGCTTAGTAGTGAGTGGTTCGTACGAGCAGTACGTC. Amino acids: CVSSLVVSGSYEQYV.

This clonotype was detected once. The chain carries TRBV6-1 and TRBJ1-6; D remains unclear. This CDR3 comprises 14 residues. V lost 4 bases, J lost 9 bases, and 13 bases lay in between. CDR1 is MNHNS and CDR2 is SASEGT in the germline V gene. CDR3 amino acids: CASSGPIPISPLHF. As DNA, the CDR3 is TGTGCCAGCAGTGGACCTATACCTATTTCACCCCTCCACTTT.

This clonotype has more than one count but fewer than ten. J is TRBJ2-3 and V is TRBV7-9, with 11 bases identical to TRBD2. This CDR3 has 18 amino acids. Germline assignment: CDR1 SEHNR and CDR2 FQNEAQ (reference sequence). V lost 4 bases and J lost 0; bases outside the gene matches: 9. The CDR3 DNA is TGTGCCAGCAGCTCTAAAGGGACTAGCGGAGCGAGCACAGATACGCAGTATTTT. Its translation is CASSSKGTSGASTDTQYF.

The rearrangement joins TRBV12-3 or TRBV12-4 to TRBJ2-3, with 8 nucleotides matching TRBD2. With V trimmed by 0 bases and J by 3 bases, 14 bases remained unmatched. The CDR3 is made up of 19 amino acids. The CDR3 sequence: CASSLAPGKAGGQTDTQYF. CDR3 bases: TGTGCCAGCAGTTTAGCTCCAGGGAAGGCGGGGGGCCAAACAGATACGCAGTATTTT.

This clonotype occurred many times. The rearrangement links TRBV25-1 to TRBJ2-3; no definite D call. Trimming removed 0 bases from V and 2 bases from J, with 6 bases in between. The CDR3 loop spans 14 amino acids. Germline V gene lookup returns CDR1 MGHDK and CDR2 SYGVNS. The CDR3 region is CASSEYSLTDTQYF. CDR3 coding DNA: TGTGCCAGCAGTGAATATTCTCTCACAGATACGCAGTATTTT.

This clonotype was counted between two and nine times. The chain links TRBV7-9 to TRBJ1-1; D not certain. CDR3 length equals 16 residues. V shed 2 bases and J shed 1 base, with 14 bases lying between them. The V gene's germline CDR1 is SEHNR and CDR2 FQNEAQ (reference sequence). The CDR3 loop reads CASSLSTEIWNTEAFF. The DNA of the CDR3 is TGTGCCAGCAGCTTATCCACCGAGATTTGGAACACTGAAGCTTTCTTT.

This clonotype was counted only a few times. The V call is TRBV27, the J call TRBJ2-3; 7 bases agree with TRBD2. Germline loops: CDR1 MNHEY, CDR2 SMNVEV (reference sequence). Trimming cost V 10 bases and J 4 bases; bases outside gene matches: 14. The CDR3 sequence is 15 residues long. The CDR3 DNA is TGTGCCACTTCCGGGAGGACGGGGGTTCCAGATACGCAGTATTTT. Its protein product is CATSGRTGVPDTQYF.

This clonotype was detected only a few times. Just one base apart from a much larger clone, this may be a read error. V and J are TRBV9 and TRBJ1-4; no firm D call. In germline, CDR1 is SGDLS, CDR2 YYNGEE. The CDR3 is 13 amino acids. V was trimmed by 0 bases and J by 4 bases, leaving 4 bases between them. The CDR3 region has the DNA TGTGCCAGCAGCGTAGACAGTAATGAAAAACTGTTTTTT. This gives the protein CASSVDSNEKLFF.

In this sample, this clonotype turned up a few times. The DNA for the CDR3 is TGTGCCAGCAGCTTGGTGGACGACAGGGATCTGTATTTT. It encodes CASSLVDDRDLYF. The chain carries TRBV5-4 and TRBJ2-3; 7 bases align to TRBD1. The CDR3 spans 13 residues. Germline CDR1 reads SGHNT; CDR2 reads YYREEE (reference sequence). The trim removed 0 bases at V and 14 bases at J, leaving 9 bases unmatched.

Concerning this clonotype itself: This could be a read error, since a much larger clone is one nucleotide away. This CDR3 is CARSFTSPQARSMVCFEYEQYF. The DNA for the CDR3 is TGTGCCCGCAGTTTCACTTCACCCCAGGCTAGATCGATGGTTTGTTTCGAGTACGAGCAGTACTTC. The chain employs TRBV12-3 or TRBV12-4 and TRBJ2-7; D call uncertain. This CDR3 region has 22 residues.

The gene calls are TRBV29-1 and TRBJ1-2; possible D gene TRBD1, 6 bases. CDR3 length equals 15 residues. V dropped 1 base and J dropped 4 bases, with 16 bases sitting between them. CDR1 and CDR2 (germline): SQVTM, ANQGSEA. CDR3 protein: CSVEGGWARGYGYTF. For the CDR3, the DNA is TGCAGCGTTGAAGGGGGGTGGGCCAGGGGCTATGGCTACACCTTC.

The chain combines TRBV27 with TRBJ2-1; the D gene could be TRBD1 or TRBD2 (5 bases each). Germline V CDR1 and CDR2: MNHEY, SMNVEV (reference sequence). The CDR3 length is 16 residues. V lost 2 bases, J lost 0 bases, and 11 bases lay in between. As DNA, the CDR3 is TGTGCCAGCAGTTTAACGCCAGGGAGCTCCTACAATGAGCAGTTCTTC. The encoded protein is CASSLTPGSSYNEQFF.

This clonotype appeared many times. CDR3 residues: CASSLAGINQPQHF. The CDR3 DNA is TGTGCCAGCAGCTTAGCAGGGATCAATCAGCCCCAGCATTTT. V and J are TRBV7-8 and TRBJ1-5; no definite D call. The germline V gene encodes CDR1 SGHVS and CDR2 FQNEAQ. V was clipped by 0 bases and J by 3 bases, with 6 bases between them. CDR3 length equals 14 residues.

V and J are TRBV6-5 and TRBJ1-6, with D possibly being TRBD1 (6 bases). Germline V CDR1 and CDR2: MNHEY, SVGAGI. V was pared by 6 bases and J by 10 bases, with 16 bases between. CDR3 length equals 14 residues. CDR3 in DNA: TGTGCCAGCAGCCCATATTCAGGGGAGTCACCCCTCCACTTT. It specifies CASSPYSGESPLHF.

This clonotype was seen many times. V usage is TRBV7-6 and J usage is TRBJ2-7, with 11 nucleotides matching TRBD1. The CDR3 length is 16 residues. V shed 5 bases, J shed 6 bases, and the junction held 12 bases outside the gene matches. Looked up from germline, CDR1 is SGHVS and CDR2 is FNYEAQ. This CDR3 reads CASSDWGAGTGGEQYF. The CDR3 DNA is TGTGCCAGCAGCGACTGGGGGGCCGGGACAGGGGGCGAGCAGTACTTC.